This is a list of T cell receptor beta chains from one sample in a study of blood T cell repertoires in COVID-19. Data came from immunoSEQ multiplex PCR; TCRdb stores just in-frame clones and leaves some out. The sample consists of approximately 450,000 clones, nearly 90% of them appearing once. The sample was PBMCs or T cells enriched from blood (not recorded which). The receptors were sampled from a woman aged 18-29 years with acute COVID-19. CDR3s include the opening cysteine and the closing phenylalanine or tryptophan. D genes are given only for firm matches. Not all rows give a size; the values are once, few, many and, for expanded clones, a class.

d_gene: .; v_gene: TRBV19; abundance: .; j_gene: TRBJ1-5; CDR3nt: TGTGCCAGTAGACTAGGAGGGGAAGGCAATCAGCCCCAGCATTTT; CDR3aa: CASRLGGEGNQPQHF
d_gene: .; v_gene: TRBV29-1; abundance: .; j_gene: TRBJ2-7; CDR3nt: TGCAGCGTTGAAGATCGGGATTTCGGGGACGAGCAGTACTTC; CDR3aa: CSVEDRDFGDEQYF
d_gene: .; v_gene: TRBV29-1; abundance: once; j_gene: TRBJ1-3; CDR3nt: TGCAGCGTTGAATCAACTGGAAACACCATATATTTT; CDR3aa: CSVESTGNTIYF
d_gene: .; v_gene: TRBV10-3; abundance: .; j_gene: TRBJ1-2; CDR3nt: TGTGCCATCAGTGATTTTTCGACAGGAACAAACTATGGCTACACCTTC; CDR3aa: CAISDFSTGTNYGYTF
d_gene: .; v_gene: TRBV2; abundance: once; j_gene: TRBJ2-7; CDR3nt: TGTGCCAGCAGTGAGAGGGACTACGAGCAGTACTTC; CDR3aa: CASSERDYEQYF
d_gene: TRBD1; v_gene: TRBV5-6; abundance: .; j_gene: TRBJ2-3; CDR3nt: TGTGCCAGCAGCTTGGAGTGGGTTGGGACAGGGGACACACATACGCAGTATTTT; CDR3aa: CASSLEWVGTGDTHTQYF
d_gene: .; v_gene: TRBV19; abundance: .; j_gene: TRBJ2-7; CDR3nt: TGTGCCAGTAGTATGGAGGGGGCAGGATCCTACGAGCAGTACTTC; CDR3aa: CASSMEGAGSYEQYF
d_gene: TRBD1; v_gene: TRBV5-1; abundance: .; j_gene: TRBJ1-6; CDR3nt: TGCGCCAGCAGCTTGGCCGGGTTTAGGACAGGGGCCTCACCCCTCCACTTT; CDR3aa: CASSLAGFRTGASPLHF
d_gene: TRBD2; v_gene: TRBV9; abundance: .; j_gene: TRBJ2-7; CDR3nt: TGTGCCAGCAGCGTAGGGCGGGGGAGCTCCTACGAGCAGTACTTC; CDR3aa: CASSVGRGSSYEQYF
d_gene: .; v_gene: TRBV6-5; abundance: .; j_gene: TRBJ1-2; CDR3nt: TGTGCCAGCAGTTTCCAAAGGGGGTCAAACTATGGCTACACCTTC; CDR3aa: CASSFQRGSNYGYTF
d_gene: .; v_gene: TRBV10-3; abundance: .; j_gene: TRBJ1-3; CDR3nt: TGTGCCATCAGTGCCCAGGACAGCTCTGGAAACACCATATATTTT; CDR3aa: CAISAQDSSGNTIYF
d_gene: TRBD1; v_gene: TRBV6-2/TRBV6-3; abundance: .; j_gene: TRBJ2-7; CDR3nt: TGTGCCAGCAGTTACCCGGGACAGTCCTACGAGCAGTACTTC; CDR3aa: CASSYPGQSYEQYF
d_gene: .; v_gene: TRBV7-2; abundance: .; j_gene: TRBJ2-7; CDR3nt: TGTGCCAGCAGCCCGTACGAGGCCCGAGCGGACTTC; CDR3aa: CASSPYEARADF
d_gene: .; v_gene: TRBV3-1/TRBV3-2; abundance: once; j_gene: TRBJ2-5; CDR3nt: TGTGCCAGCAGCCAAAGGACCGGGGAAGAGACCCAGTACTTC; CDR3aa: CASSQRTGEETQYF
d_gene: .; v_gene: TRBV5-1; abundance: .; j_gene: TRBJ2-5; CDR3nt: TGCGCCAGCAGCCAGGGGCAGGGTCGAGGCTCGGAGACCCAGTACTTC; CDR3aa: CASSQGQGRGSETQYF
d_gene: .; v_gene: TRBV19; abundance: .; j_gene: TRBJ1-1; CDR3nt: TGTGCCACGCGACAGCCAGGGAACACTGAAGCTTTCTTT; CDR3aa: CATRQPGNTEAFF
d_gene: TRBD2; v_gene: TRBV6-2/TRBV6-3; abundance: .; j_gene: TRBJ2-7; CDR3nt: TGTGCCAGCAGTTACCCCCGGGGGGGGTACAACGAGCAGTACTTC; CDR3aa: CASSYPRGGYNEQYF
d_gene: TRBD1; v_gene: TRBV14; abundance: .; j_gene: TRBJ1-4; CDR3nt: TGTGCCAGCAGCCAAACAGGGGGCCGCCGCCTTAATGAAAAACTGTTTTTT; CDR3aa: CASSQTGGRRLNEKLFF
d_gene: .; v_gene: TRBV11-2; abundance: .; j_gene: TRBJ2-7; CDR3nt: TGTGCCAGCAGCCCAAGCTCCAAATCCGAGCAGTACTTC; CDR3aa: CASSPSSKSEQYF
d_gene: .; v_gene: TRBV28; abundance: .; j_gene: TRBJ2-6; CDR3nt: TGTGCCAGTCGGGAATACAGGGTTTCTGGGGCCAACGTCCTGACTTTC; CDR3aa: CASREYRVSGANVLTF
d_gene: TRBD1; v_gene: TRBV6-2/TRBV6-3; abundance: few; j_gene: TRBJ1-1; CDR3nt: TGTGCCAGCAGTTACCGGACAGGGGGCCTCGGTGAAGCTTTCTTT; CDR3aa: CASSYRTGGLGEAFF
d_gene: .; v_gene: TRBV5-4; abundance: .; j_gene: TRBJ2-2; CDR3nt: TGTGCCAGCAGCTTGGGGAGTGGAGGGATGATGAACACCGGGGAGCTGTTTTTT; CDR3aa: CASSLGSGGMMNTGELFF
d_gene: TRBD1; v_gene: TRBV5-8; abundance: .; j_gene: TRBJ1-1; CDR3nt: TGTGCCAGCAGCTTGACGGGACAGGGAGTTGAAGCTTTCTTT; CDR3aa: CASSLTGQGVEAFF
d_gene: .; v_gene: TRBV11-1; abundance: .; j_gene: TRBJ1-1; CDR3nt: TGTGCCAGCAGCTCATGGGAGGGAACTGAAGCTTTCTTT; CDR3aa: CASSSWEGTEAFF
d_gene: .; v_gene: TRBV7-9; abundance: .; j_gene: TRBJ1-1; CDR3nt: TGTGCCAGCAGCTCCTCAGGAGCGGACACTGAAGCTTTCTTT; CDR3aa: CASSSSGADTEAFF
d_gene: .; v_gene: TRBV7-9; abundance: .; j_gene: TRBJ2-5; CDR3nt: TGTGCCAGCCTACAGGGAGTACGGGAGACCCAGTACTTC; CDR3aa: CASLQGVRETQYF
d_gene: TRBD1; v_gene: TRBV7-9; abundance: .; j_gene: TRBJ1-5; CDR3nt: TGTGCCAGCAGCCGACCGGACAGGGGGAGGAATCAGCCCCAGCATTTT; CDR3aa: CASSRPDRGRNQPQHF
d_gene: .; v_gene: TRBV9; abundance: .; j_gene: TRBJ2-3; CDR3nt: TGTGCCAGCAGCGTCGAGATGGGGGCCATCACAGATACGCAGTATTTT; CDR3aa: CASSVEMGAITDTQYF
d_gene: .; v_gene: TRBV18; abundance: once; j_gene: TRBJ2-6; CDR3nt: TGTGCCAGCTCACTTACAAACACTAACTCTGGGGCCAACGTCCTGACTTTC; CDR3aa: CASSLTNTNSGANVLTF